This T cell receptor beta chain stems from a study of T cell repertoires in cytomegalovirus infection. Study overall: Indicated by public TCR beta signatures were CMV infection and matching HLA type. Overall study results and limits: Identification of carriers of CMV plus the relevant HLA was performed using cumulative public TCR beta family frequency. Dominating the ex vivo response were HLA-C-restricted CMV-specific TCR beta clonotypes.

TCRdb ran MiXCR on the reads and lists one entry per CDR3 protein. The data show some 300,000 distinct CDR3 sequences, around 10% seen once. The CDR3 sequence is 13 residues long. CDR1 and CDR2 (germline): SGHDN, FVKESK. V lost 6 bases, J lost 9 bases, and 12 bases lay in between. Notes on this clonotype: Its antigen is not identified.

This chain links TRBV14 with TRBJ1-6, with a possible D match to TRBD1 (5 bases). Sequenced input: PBMCs. The TCR sequence derives from a human donor in good health (CMV status not recorded). Some clones in this sample may be carry-over from other donors' samples. In DNA, the CDR3 is TGTGCCAGCAGGCAGGGTGCAGGTTCACCCCTCCACTTT. Translation: CASRQGAGSPLHF.